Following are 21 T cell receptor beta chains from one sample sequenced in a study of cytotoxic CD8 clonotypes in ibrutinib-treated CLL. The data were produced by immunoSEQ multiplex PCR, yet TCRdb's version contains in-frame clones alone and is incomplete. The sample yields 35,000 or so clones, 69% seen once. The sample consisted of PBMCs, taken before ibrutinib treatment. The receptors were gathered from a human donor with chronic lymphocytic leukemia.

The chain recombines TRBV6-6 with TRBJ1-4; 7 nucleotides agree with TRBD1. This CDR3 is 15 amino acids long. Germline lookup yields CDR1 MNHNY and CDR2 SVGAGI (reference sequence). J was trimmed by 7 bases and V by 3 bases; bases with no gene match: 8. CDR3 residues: CASSYGGQLLEKLFF. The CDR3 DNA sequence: TGTGCCAGCAGTTATGGGGGACAGCTACTTGAAAAACTGTTTTTT.

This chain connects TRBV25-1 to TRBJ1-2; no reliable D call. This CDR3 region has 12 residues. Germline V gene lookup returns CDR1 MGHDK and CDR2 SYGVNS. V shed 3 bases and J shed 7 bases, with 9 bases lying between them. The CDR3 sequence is CASSDRWRGYTF. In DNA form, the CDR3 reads TGTGCCAGCAGTGACAGGTGGCGTGGCTACACCTTC.

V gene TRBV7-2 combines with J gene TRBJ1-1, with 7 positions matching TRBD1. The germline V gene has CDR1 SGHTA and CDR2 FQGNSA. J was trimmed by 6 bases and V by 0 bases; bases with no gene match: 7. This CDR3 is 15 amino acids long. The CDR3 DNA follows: TGTGCCAGCAGCTTAGCGCAGGGGGGGATGCCTGAAGCTTTCTTT. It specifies CASSLAQGGMPEAFF.

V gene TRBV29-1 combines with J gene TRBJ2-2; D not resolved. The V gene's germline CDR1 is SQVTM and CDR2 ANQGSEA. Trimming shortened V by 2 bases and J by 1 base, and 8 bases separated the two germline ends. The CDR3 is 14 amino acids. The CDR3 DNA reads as TGCAGCGTTGAAACGAGACAGAACACCGGGGAGCTGTTTTTT. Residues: CSVETRQNTGELFF.

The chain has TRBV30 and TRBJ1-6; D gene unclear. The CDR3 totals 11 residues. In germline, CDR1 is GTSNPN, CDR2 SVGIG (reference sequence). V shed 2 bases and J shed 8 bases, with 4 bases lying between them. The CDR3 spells CAWSTDSPLHF. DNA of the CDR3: TGTGCCTGGAGTACCGATTCACCCCTCCACTTT.

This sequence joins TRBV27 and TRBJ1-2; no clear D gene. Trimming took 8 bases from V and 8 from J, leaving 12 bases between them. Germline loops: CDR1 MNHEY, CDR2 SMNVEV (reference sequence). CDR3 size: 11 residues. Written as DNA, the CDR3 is TGTGCCAGCCTGGGAATGGGGGGCTACACCTTC. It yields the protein CASLGMGGYTF.

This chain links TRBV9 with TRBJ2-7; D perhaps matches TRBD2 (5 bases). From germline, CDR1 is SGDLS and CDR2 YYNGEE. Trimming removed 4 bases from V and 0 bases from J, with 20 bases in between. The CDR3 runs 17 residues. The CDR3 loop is CASSPRIASPGSYEQYF. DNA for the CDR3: TGTGCCAGCAGCCCCCGGATAGCGTCACCGGGCTCCTACGAGCAGTACTTC. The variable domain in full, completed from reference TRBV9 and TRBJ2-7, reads DSGVTQTPKHLITATGQRVTLRCSPRSGDLSVYWYQQSLDQGLQFLIQYYNGEERAKGNILERFSAQQFPDLHSELNLSSLELGDSALYFCASSPRIASPGSYEQYFGPGTRLTVT.

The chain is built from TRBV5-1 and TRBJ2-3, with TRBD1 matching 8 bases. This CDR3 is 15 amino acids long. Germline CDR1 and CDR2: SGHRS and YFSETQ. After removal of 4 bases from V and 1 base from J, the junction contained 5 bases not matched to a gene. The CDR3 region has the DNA TGCGCCAGCAGCCCCGACAGGGGACGCACAGATACGCAGTATTTT. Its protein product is CASSPDRGRTDTQYF.

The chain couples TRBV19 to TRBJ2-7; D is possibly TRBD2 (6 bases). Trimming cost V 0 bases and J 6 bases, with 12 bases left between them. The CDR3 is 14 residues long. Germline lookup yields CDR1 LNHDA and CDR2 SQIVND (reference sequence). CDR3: CASSIDSRGSEQYF. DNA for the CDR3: TGTGCCAGTAGTATAGATTCACGGGGGAGCGAGCAGTACTTC.

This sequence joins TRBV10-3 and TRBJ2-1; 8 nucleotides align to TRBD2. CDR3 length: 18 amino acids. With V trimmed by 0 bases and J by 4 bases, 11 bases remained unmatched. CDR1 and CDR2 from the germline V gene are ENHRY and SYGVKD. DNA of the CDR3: TGTGCCATCAGTGAGTCTGGACATAGCGGGACGTATTACAATGAGCAGTTCTTC. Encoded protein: CAISESGHSGTYYNEQFF.

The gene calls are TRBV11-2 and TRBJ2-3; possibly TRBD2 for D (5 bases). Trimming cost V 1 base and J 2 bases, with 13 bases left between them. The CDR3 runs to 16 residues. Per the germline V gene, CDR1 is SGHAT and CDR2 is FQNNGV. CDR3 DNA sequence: TGTGCCAGCAGCTTAGTTTCACGGGGATACACAGATACGCAGTATTTT. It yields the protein CASSLVSRGYTDTQYF.

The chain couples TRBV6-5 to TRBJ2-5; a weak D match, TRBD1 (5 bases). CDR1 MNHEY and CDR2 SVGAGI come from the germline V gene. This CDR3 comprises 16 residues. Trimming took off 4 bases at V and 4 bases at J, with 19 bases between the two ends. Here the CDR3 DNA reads TGTGCCAGCAGTTTTCCCGTCAGGGTAAGAGCAGAGACCCAGTACTTC. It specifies CASSFPVRVRAETQYF.

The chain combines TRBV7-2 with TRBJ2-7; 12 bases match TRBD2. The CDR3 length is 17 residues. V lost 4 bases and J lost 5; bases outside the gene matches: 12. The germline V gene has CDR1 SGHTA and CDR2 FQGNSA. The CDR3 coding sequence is TGTGCCAGCAGCTCCTTTCCTACTAGCGGGAGGCGACACGAGCAGTACTTC. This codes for CASSSFPTSGRRHEQYF.

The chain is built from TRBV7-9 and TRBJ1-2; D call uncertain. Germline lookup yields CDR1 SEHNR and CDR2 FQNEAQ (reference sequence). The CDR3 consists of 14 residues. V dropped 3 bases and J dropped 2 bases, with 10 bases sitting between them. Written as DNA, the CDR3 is TGTGCCAGCAGCTTTGAGGCTTTCAACTATGGCTACACCTTC. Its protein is CASSFEAFNYGYTF.

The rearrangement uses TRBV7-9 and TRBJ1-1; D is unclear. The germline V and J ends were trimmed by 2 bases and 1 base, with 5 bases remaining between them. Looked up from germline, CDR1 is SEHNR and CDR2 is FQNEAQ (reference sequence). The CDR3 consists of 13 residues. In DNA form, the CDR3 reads TGTGCCAGCAGCTTAACCACGAACACTGAAGCTTTCTTT. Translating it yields CASSLTTNTEAFF.

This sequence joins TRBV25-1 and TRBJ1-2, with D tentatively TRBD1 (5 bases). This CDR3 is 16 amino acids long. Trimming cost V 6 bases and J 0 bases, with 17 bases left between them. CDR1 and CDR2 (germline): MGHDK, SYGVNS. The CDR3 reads CASSPSGTEANYGYTF. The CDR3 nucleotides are TGTGCCAGCAGCCCCTCGGGGACGGAAGCTAACTATGGCTACACCTTC.

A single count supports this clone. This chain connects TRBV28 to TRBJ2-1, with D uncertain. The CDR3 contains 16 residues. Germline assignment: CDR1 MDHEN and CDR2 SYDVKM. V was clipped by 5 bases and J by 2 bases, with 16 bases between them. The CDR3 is CASSPASDRTYNEQFF. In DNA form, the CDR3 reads TGTGCCAGCAGTCCCGCTTCGGACCGGACCTACAATGAGCAGTTCTTC. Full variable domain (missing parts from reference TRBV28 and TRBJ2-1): DVKVTQSSRYLVKRTGEKVFLECVQDMDHENMFWYRQDPGLGLRLIYFSYDVKMKEKGDIPEGYSVSREKKERFSLILESASTNQTSMYLCASSPASDRTYNEQFFGPGTRLTVL.

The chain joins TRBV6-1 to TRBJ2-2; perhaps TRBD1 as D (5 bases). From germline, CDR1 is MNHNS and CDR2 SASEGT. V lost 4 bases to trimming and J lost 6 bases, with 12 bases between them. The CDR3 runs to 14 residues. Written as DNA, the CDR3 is TGTGCCAGCAGTGTTCAGGGTACAGCCGGGGAGCTGTTTTTT. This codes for CASSVQGTAGELFF.

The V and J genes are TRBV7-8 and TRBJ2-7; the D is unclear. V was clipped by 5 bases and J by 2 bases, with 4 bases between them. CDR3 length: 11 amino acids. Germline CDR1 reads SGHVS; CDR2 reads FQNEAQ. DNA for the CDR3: TGTGCCAGCAGCACAGCCTACGAGCAGTACTTC. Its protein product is CASSTAYEQYF. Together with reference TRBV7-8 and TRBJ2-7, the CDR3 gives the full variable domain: GAGVSQSPRYKVAKRGQDVALRCDPISGHVSLFWYQQALGQGPEFLTYFQNEAQLDKSGLPSDRFFAERPEGSVSTLKIQRTQQEDSAVYLCASSTAYEQYFGPGTRLTVT.

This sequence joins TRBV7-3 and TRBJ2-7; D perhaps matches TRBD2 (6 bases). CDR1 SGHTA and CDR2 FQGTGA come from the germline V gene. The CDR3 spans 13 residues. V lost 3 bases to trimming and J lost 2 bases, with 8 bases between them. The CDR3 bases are TGTGCCAGCAGCTTTGGGGGGACCTACGAGCAGTACTTC. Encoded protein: CASSFGGTYEQYF.

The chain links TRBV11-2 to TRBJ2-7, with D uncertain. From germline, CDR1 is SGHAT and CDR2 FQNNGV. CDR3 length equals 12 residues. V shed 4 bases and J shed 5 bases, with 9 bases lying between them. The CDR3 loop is CASSSLTHEQYF. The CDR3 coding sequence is TGTGCCAGCAGCTCCCTAACCCACGAGCAGTACTTC.